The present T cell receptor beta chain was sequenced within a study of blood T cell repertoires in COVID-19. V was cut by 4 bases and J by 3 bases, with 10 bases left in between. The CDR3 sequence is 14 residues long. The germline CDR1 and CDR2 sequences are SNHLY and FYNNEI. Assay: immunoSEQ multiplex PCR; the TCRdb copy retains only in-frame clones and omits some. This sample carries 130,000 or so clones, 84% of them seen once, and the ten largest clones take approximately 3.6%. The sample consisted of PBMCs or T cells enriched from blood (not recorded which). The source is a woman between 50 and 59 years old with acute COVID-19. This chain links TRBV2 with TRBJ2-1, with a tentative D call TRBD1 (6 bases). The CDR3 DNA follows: TGTGCCAGCAGTGCAGGCAGGGGCTACAATGAGCAGTTCTTC. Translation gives CASSAGRGYNEQFF.